The present T cell receptor beta chain was sequenced within a study of T cells in Graves' hyperthyroidism and ophthalmopathy. Study background: Specimen type is peripheral blood, collected at initial diagnosis prior to any treatment. The study, taken as a whole, reports: The model identified upcoming ophthalmopathy a median approximately six months ahead of onset. In the blood, most expanded thyroid clonotypes above 0.001 appeared as well.

Germline V gives CDR1 GTSNPN, CDR2 SVGIG (reference sequence). The CDR3 has 16 residues. V was trimmed by 0 bases and J by 1 base, leaving 15 bases between them. Hyperthyroidism, newly diagnosed and lasting under 2 months, affected patients aged 18 to 65. Details on this clonotype: Its matching antigen is unknown.

The source material, RNA transcripts, was used to amplify TCR beta CDR3 regions. An initial round of RT-PCR targeting the TCR CDR3 relied on the HTBI primer set. TCRdb re-derived calls from the multiplex PCR reads in MiXCR, one entry per CDR3 protein. Among a few hundred thousand distinct CDR3 sequences listed, around 21% were seen once. Material: blood. The source is a man between 18 and 35 years old with Graves' hyperthyroidism. This chain uses TRBV30 with TRBJ1-1; D is possibly TRBD1 (5 bases). The DNA for the CDR3 is TGTGCCTGGAGTGTACGATGGGGGATAGGGAACACTGAAGCTTTCTTT. Its protein product is CAWSVRWGIGNTEAFF. Based on the CDR3 plus reference TRBV30 and TRBJ1-1, the full variable domain is SQTIHQWPATLVQPVGSPLSLECTVEGTSNPNLYWYRQAAGRGLQLLFYSVGIGQISSEVPQNLSASRPQDRQFILSSKKLLLSDSGFYLCAWSVRWGIGNTEAFFGQGTRLTVV.